A single sample is the source of the 13 T cell receptor beta chains below, sequenced in a study of OX40 agonist ivuxolimab in advanced cancers. Library construction relied on the immunoSEQ multiplex PCR assay. TCRdb holds this immuneACCESS table with in-frame rearrangements only. Some clones are missing; in checked studies, unresolved V genes explain under half, and the rest has no known cause. Recorded for this sample are tens of thousands of clones; over 80% of them occurred a single time. The ten largest clones add up to less than 5% of the sample. The sample consisted of CD4+ or CD8+ T cells sorted from blood, taken in a trial of the OX40 agonist ivuxolimab. Source of these receptors: an adult with an advanced solid tumor such as melanoma, head and neck, liver or kidney cancer.

The rearrangement joins TRBV18 to TRBJ2-3, with 10 bases that match TRBD2. Looked up from germline, CDR1 is KGHSH and CDR2 is LQKENI. J gave up 6 bases and V 3 bases, and 9 bases lay outside the gene matches. This CDR3 is built from 16 residues. In DNA form, the CDR3 reads TGTGCCAGCTCACCCCCAGCGGGGGGGGGATGGGATACGCAGTATTTT. Protein sequence: CASSPPAGGGWDTQYF.

V and J are TRBV9 and TRBJ2-5, with D perhaps TRBD2 (6 bases). The CDR3 totals 15 residues. Trimming stripped 0 bases from V and 5 bases from J, with 14 bases between. CDR1 is SGDLS, CDR2 YYNGEE, per germline. The CDR3 is CASSVGDPGVETQYF. The CDR3 coding sequence is TGTGCCAGCAGCGTAGGGGACCCGGGGGTGGAGACCCAGTACTTC. Full variable domain (rest looked up from reference TRBV9 and TRBJ2-5): DSGVTQTPKHLITATGQRVTLRCSPRSGDLSVYWYQQSLDQGLQFLIQYYNGEERAKGNILERFSAQQFPDLHSELNLSSLELGDSALYFCASSVGDPGVETQYFGPGTRLLVL.

CDR3 sequence: CASSLAPPYQGQSQETQYF. CDR3 in DNA: TGTGCCAGCAGCTTAGCCCCTCCTTACCAGGGACAGTCCCAAGAGACCCAGTACTTC. This rearrangement joins TRBV11-3 to TRBJ2-5; 7 bases fit TRBD1. J gave up 1 base and V 1 base, and 15 bases lay outside the gene matches. The CDR3 is 19 residues long. The germline gives CDR1 SGHNT, CDR2 YENEEA.

The CDR3 DNA is TGTGCCAGCAGTGTTACACAGGGGGTCACCAACTATGGCTACACCTTC. Translated, it gives CASSVTQGVTNYGYTF. This rearrangement joins TRBV6-1 to TRBJ1-2, with TRBD1 identical over 8 bases. This CDR3 comprises 16 residues. V lost 4 bases and J lost 2; bases outside the gene matches: 9. Germline V gene data show CDR1 as MNHNS and CDR2 as SASEGT.

The rearrangement links TRBV6-5 to TRBJ2-1, with D possibly matching TRBD2 (6 bases). Trimming pared 6 bases from V and 8 bases from J, leaving 11 bases between. CDR1 MNHEY and CDR2 SVGAGI come from the germline V gene. The CDR3 totals 12 residues. The CDR3 is CASRRGDYEQFF. Here the CDR3 DNA reads TGTGCCAGCAGACGTGGGGACTATGAGCAGTTCTTC.

In DNA, the CDR3 is TGTGCCAGCAGTGAGCGGGGCTACACCTTC. Translated, it gives CASSERGYTF. The V call is TRBV6-1, the J call TRBJ1-2; unclear D gene. Germline CDR1 and CDR2: MNHNS and SASEGT. The ends were cut back, 3 bases at V and 8 bases at J, with 4 bases in the middle. The CDR3 spans 10 residues.

The chain couples TRBV5-1 to TRBJ2-5; D unclear. V was pared by 0 bases and J by 2 bases, with 8 bases between. This CDR3 has 14 residues. Germline V gene lookup returns CDR1 SGHRS and CDR2 YFSETQ. For the CDR3, the DNA is TGCGCCAGCAGCTTGGGTACTACACAAGAGACCCAGTACTTC. Amino acids: CASSLGTTQETQYF.

The genes are TRBV5-1 and TRBJ2-3; the match to TRBD2 covers 8 bases. CDR1 is SGHRS and CDR2 is YFSETQ in the germline V gene. This CDR3 contains 16 residues. The ends lost 7 bases at V and 5 bases at J; junction bases unmatched: 15. The CDR3 protein is CASDSGTSRVGDTQYF. The DNA of the CDR3 is TGCGCCAGCGATTCGGGGACTAGTCGGGTTGGAGATACGCAGTATTTT. Together with reference TRBV5-1 and TRBJ2-3, the CDR3 gives the full variable domain: KAGVTQTPRYLIKTRGQQVTLSCSPISGHRSVSWYQQTPGQGLQFLFEYFSETQRNKGNFPGRFSGRQFSNSRSEMNVSTLELGDSALYLCASDSGTSRVGDTQYFGPGTRLTVL.

V usage is TRBV2 and J usage is TRBJ1-1; weak D call: TRBD1 (5 bases). There are 15 residues in the CDR3. From germline, CDR1 is SNHLY and CDR2 FYNNEI. V lost 7 bases, J lost 0 bases, and 15 bases lay in between. CDR3 amino acids: CASIEPGTVNTEAFF. Here the CDR3 DNA reads TGTGCCAGCATCGAACCGGGGACTGTGAACACTGAAGCTTTCTTT.

V and J are TRBV6-5 and TRBJ2-3; D is unclear. The CDR3 has 15 residues. V lost 4 bases, J lost 0 bases, and 11 bases lay in between. Germline CDR1 MNHEY, CDR2 SVGAGI. The CDR3 DNA sequence: TGTGCCAGCAGTTCCCCGGCGGCTAGCACAGATACGCAGTATTTT. Its translation: CASSSPAASTDTQYF.

This chain links TRBV28 with TRBJ2-5, with TRBD2 identical over 8 bases. The V and J ends lost 2 bases and 5 bases, in that order; junction bases with no gene match: 4. Germline CDR1 and CDR2: MDHEN and SYDVKM. The CDR3 is 14 residues long. The CDR3 DNA follows: TGTGCCAGCAGTTTAGCGGGGGGTGTGGAGACCCAGTACTTC. Amino acids: CASSLAGGVETQYF.

This chain's CDR3 is CASSPGQGVVETQYF. Here the CDR3 DNA reads TGCGCCAGCAGCCCTGGACAGGGGGTAGTAGAGACCCAGTACTTC. This rearrangement joins TRBV4-3 to TRBJ2-5; 10 bases line up with TRBD1. The V gene's germline CDR1 is LGHNA and CDR2 YSLEER. The CDR3 loop spans 15 amino acids. V was pared by 4 bases and J by 4 bases, with 6 bases of the junction left unmatched.

J is TRBJ1-6 and V is TRBV19, with 9 bases aligning to TRBD1. The CDR3 contains 16 residues. After removal of 0 bases from V and 11 bases from J, the junction contained 8 bases not matched to a gene. The germline gives CDR1 LNHDA, CDR2 SQIVND (reference sequence). For the CDR3, the DNA is TGTGCCAGTAGTATAGACGCCGGGACAGGGAGCCCACCCCTCCACTTT. This translates into CASSIDAGTGSPPLHF. Full variable domain (outside the CDR3, taken from reference TRBV19 and TRBJ1-6): DGGITQSPKYLFRKEGQNVTLSCEQNLNHDAMYWYRQDPGQGLRLIYYSQIVNDFQKGDIAEGYSVSREKKESFPLTVTSAQKNPTAFYLCASSIDAGTGSPPLHFGNGTRLTVT.